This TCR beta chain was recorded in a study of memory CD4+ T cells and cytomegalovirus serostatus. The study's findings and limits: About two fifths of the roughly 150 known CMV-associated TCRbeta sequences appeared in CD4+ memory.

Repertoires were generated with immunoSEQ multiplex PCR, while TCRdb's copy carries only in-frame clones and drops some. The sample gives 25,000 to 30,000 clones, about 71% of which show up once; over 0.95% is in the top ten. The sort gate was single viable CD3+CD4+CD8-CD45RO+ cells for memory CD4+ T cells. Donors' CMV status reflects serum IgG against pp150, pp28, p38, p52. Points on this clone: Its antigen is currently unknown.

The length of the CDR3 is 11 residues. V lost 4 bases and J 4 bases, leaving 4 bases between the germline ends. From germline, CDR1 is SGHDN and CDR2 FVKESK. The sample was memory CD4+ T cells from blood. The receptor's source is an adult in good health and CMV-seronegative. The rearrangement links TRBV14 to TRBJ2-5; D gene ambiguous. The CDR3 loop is CASSLGETQYF. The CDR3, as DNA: TGTGCCAGCAGCCTAGGAGAGACCCAGTACTTC. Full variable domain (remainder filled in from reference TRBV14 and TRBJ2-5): EAGVTQFPSHSVIEKGQTVTLRCDPISGHDNLYWYRRVMGKEIKFLLHFVKESKQDESGMPNNRFLAERTGGTYSTLKVQPAELEDSGVYFCASSLGETQYFGPGTRLLVL.